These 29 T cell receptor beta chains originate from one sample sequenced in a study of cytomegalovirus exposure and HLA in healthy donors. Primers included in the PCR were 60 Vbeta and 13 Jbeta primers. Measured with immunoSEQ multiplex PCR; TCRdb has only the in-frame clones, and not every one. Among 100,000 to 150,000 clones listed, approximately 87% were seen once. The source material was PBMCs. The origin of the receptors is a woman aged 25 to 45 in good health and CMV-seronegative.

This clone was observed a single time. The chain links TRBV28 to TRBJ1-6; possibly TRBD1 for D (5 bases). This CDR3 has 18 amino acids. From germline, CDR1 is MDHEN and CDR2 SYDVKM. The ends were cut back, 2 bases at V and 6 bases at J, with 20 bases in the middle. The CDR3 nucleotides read TGTGCCAGCAGTTTAAAACAGGCACGGTGGGCCGGTAATTCACCCCTCCACTTT. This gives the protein CASSLKQARWAGNSPLHF.

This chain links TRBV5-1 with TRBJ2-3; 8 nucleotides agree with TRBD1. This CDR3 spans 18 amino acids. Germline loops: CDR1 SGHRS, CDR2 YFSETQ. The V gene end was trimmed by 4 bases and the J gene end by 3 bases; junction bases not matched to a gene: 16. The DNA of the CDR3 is TGCGCCAGCAGCCATTTACTAGGACACACAGGGGGTACAGATACGCAGTATTTT. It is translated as CASSHLLGHTGGTDTQYF.

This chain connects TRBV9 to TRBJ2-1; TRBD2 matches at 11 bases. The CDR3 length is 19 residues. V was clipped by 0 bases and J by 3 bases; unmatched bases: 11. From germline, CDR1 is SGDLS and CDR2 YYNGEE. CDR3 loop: CASSVALAGGGYGYNEQFF. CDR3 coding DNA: TGTGCCAGCAGCGTAGCCCTAGCGGGAGGCGGGTATGGCTACAATGAGCAGTTCTTC.

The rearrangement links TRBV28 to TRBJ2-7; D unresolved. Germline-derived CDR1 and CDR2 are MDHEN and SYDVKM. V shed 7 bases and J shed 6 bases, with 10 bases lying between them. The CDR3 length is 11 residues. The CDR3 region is CASIEDSEQYF. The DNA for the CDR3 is TGTGCCAGCATTGAGGATTCCGAGCAGTACTTC.

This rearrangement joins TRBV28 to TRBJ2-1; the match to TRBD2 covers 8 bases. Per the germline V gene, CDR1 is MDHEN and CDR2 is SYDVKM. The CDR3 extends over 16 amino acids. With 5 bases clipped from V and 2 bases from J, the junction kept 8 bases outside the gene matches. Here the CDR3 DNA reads TGTGCCAGCAGTCCCCCCCTGGGACTAGCCTACAATGAGCAGTTCTTC. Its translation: CASSPPLGLAYNEQFF.

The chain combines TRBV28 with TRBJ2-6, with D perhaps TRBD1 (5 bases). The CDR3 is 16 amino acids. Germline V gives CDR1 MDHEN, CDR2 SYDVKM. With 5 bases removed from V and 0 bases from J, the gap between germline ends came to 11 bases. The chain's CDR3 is CASSPRQSSGANVLTF. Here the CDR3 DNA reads TGTGCCAGCAGTCCTAGACAGAGCTCTGGGGCCAACGTCCTGACTTTC.

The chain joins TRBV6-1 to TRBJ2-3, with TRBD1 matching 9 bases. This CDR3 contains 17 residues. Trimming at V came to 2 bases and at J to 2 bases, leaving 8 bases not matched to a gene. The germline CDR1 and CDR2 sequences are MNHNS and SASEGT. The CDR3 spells CASSEYLTGGLTDTQYF. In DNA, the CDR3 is TGTGCCAGCAGTGAATATTTGACAGGGGGACTCACAGATACGCAGTATTTT.

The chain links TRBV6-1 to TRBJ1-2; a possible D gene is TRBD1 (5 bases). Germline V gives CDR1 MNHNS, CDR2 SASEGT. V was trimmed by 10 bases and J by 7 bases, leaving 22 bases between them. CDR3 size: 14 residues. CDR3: CATQAPGRVSGYTF. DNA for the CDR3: TGTGCCACCCAGGCCCCAGGGCGCGTCTCTGGCTACACCTTC.

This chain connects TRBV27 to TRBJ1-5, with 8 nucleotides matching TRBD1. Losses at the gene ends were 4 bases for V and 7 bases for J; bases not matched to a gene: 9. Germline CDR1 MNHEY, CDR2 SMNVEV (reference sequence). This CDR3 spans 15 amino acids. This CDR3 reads CASSWRQGSGQPQHF. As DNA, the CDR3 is TGTGCCAGCAGTTGGAGACAGGGGTCGGGACAGCCCCAGCATTTT.

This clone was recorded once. This CDR3 is CASSFGPGEQFF. CDR3 nucleotides: TGTGCCAGCAGCTTCGGCCCAGGAGAGCAGTTCTTC. The rearrangement links TRBV7-2 to TRBJ2-1; no firm D call. This CDR3 is built from 12 residues. Trimming shortened V by 3 bases and J by 10 bases, and 10 bases separated the two germline ends. Germline values: CDR1 SGHTA, CDR2 FQGNSA.

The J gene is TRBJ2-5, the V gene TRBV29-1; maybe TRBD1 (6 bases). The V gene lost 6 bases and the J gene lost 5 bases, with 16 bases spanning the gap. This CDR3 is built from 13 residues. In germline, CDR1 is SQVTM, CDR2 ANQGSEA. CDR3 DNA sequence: TGCAGCGTGGGGGCTGGGGGCCGGGAGACCCAGTACTTC. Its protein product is CSVGAGGRETQYF.

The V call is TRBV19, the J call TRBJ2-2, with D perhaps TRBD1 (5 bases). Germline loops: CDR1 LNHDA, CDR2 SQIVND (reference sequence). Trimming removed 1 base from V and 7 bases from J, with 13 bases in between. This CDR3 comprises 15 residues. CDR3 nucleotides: TGTGCCAGTAGTATAGGACAGTTTCTCGGCGGGGAGCTGTTTTTT. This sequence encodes CASSIGQFLGGELFF. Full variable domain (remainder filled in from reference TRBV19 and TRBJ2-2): DGGITQSPKYLFRKEGQNVTLSCEQNLNHDAMYWYRQDPGQGLRLIYYSQIVNDFQKGDIAEGYSVSREKKESFPLTVTSAQKNPTAFYLCASSIGQFLGGELFFGEGSRLTVL.

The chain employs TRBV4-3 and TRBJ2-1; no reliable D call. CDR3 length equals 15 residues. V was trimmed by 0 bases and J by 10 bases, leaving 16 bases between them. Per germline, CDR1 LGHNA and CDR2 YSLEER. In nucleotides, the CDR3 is TGCGCCAGCAGCCAAGAACACGGCAGGCCGTCGGAGCAGTTCTTC. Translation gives CASSQEHGRPSEQFF.

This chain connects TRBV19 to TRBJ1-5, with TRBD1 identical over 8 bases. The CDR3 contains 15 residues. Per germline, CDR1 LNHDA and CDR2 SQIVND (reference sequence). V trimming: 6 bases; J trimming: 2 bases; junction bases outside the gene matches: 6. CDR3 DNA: TGTGCCAGTAGAGATCAGGGGGCGGGCAATCAGCCCCAGCATTTT. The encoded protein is CASRDQGAGNQPQHF. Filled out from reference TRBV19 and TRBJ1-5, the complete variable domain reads DGGITQSPKYLFRKEGQNVTLSCEQNLNHDAMYWYRQDPGQGLRLIYYSQIVNDFQKGDIAEGYSVSREKKESFPLTVTSAQKNPTAFYLCASRDQGAGNQPQHFGDGTRLSIL.

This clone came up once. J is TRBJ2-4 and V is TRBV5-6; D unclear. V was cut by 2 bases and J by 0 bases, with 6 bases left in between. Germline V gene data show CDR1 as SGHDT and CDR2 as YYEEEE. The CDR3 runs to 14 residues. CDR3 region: CASSFSGAKNIQYF. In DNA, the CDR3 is TGTGCCAGCAGCTTCTCAGGAGCCAAAAACATTCAGTACTTC.

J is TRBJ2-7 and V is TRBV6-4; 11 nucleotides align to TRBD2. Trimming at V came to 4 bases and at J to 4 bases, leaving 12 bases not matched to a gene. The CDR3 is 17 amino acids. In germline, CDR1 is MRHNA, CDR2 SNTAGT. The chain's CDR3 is CASSGLNGSGGAYEQYF. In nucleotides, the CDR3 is TGTGCCAGCAGTGGTTTGAACGGTAGCGGGGGGGCTTACGAGCAGTACTTC.

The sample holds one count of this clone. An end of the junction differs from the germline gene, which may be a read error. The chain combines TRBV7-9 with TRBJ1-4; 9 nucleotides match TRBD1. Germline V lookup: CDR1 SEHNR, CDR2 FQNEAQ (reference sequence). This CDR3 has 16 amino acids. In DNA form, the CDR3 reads TGTTCCAGCAGCAGCGGTATGGGACAGGGTTCTGAAAAACTGTTTTTT. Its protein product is CSSSSGMGQGSEKLFF.

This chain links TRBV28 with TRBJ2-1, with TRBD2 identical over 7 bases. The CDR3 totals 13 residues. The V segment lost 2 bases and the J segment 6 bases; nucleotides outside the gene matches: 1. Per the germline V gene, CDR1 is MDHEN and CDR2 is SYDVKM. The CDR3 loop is CASSLGGGNEQFF. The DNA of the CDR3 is TGTGCCAGCAGTTTAGGGGGGGGCAATGAGCAGTTCTTC.

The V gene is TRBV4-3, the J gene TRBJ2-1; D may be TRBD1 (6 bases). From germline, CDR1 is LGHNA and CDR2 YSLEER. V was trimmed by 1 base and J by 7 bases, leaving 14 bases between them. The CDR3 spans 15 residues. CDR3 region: CASSQALGAGNEQFF. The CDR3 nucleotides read TGCGCCAGCAGCCAAGCCCTGGGGGCCGGAAATGAGCAGTTCTTC.

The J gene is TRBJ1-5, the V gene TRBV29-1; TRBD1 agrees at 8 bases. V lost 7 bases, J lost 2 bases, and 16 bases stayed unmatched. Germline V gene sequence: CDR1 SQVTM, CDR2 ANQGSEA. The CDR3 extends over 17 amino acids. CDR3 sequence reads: CSDRDRGVPTRNQPQHF. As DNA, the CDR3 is TGCAGCGACAGAGACAGGGGCGTCCCCACGCGCAATCAGCCCCAGCATTTT.

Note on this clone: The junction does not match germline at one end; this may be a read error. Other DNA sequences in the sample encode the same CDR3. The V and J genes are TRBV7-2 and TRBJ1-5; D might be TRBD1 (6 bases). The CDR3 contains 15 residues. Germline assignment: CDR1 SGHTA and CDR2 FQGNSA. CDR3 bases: TGTGCCAGCAGCCTCGGGGTGTGGGGGCATCAACCCCAGCATTTT. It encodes CASSLGVWGHQPQHF.

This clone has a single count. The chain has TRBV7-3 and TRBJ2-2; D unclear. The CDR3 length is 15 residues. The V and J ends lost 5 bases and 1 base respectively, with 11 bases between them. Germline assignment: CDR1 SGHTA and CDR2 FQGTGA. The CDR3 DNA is TGTGCCAGCAGCCACCCCACAGTGAACACCGGGGAGCTGTTTTTT. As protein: CASSHPTVNTGELFF.

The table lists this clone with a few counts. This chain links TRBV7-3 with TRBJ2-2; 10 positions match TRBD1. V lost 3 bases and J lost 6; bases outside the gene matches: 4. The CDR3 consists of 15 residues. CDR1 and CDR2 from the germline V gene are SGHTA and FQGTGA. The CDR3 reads CASSFTGTGAGELFF. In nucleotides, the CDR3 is TGTGCCAGCAGCTTTACCGGGACAGGGGCCGGGGAGCTGTTTTTT. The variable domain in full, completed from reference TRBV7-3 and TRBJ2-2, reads GAGVSQTPSNKVTEKGKYVELRCDPISGHTALYWYRQSLGQGPEFLIYFQGTGAADDSGLPNDRFFAVRPEGSVSTLKIQRTERGDSAVYLCASSFTGTGAGELFFGEGSRLTVL.

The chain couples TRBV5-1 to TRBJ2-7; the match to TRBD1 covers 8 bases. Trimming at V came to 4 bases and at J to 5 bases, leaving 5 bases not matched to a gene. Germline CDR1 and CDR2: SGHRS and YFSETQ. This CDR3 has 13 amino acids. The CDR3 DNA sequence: TGCGCCAGCAGCAGGGACAGGTGGGACGAGCAGTACTTC. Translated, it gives CASSRDRWDEQYF.

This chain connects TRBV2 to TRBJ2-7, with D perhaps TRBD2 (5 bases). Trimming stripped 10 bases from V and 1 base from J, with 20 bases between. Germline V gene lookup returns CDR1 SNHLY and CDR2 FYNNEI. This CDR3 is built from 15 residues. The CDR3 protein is CAILSPRGPSYEQYF. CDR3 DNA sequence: TGTGCCATCCTCTCTCCCCGAGGGCCTTCCTACGAGCAGTACTTC.

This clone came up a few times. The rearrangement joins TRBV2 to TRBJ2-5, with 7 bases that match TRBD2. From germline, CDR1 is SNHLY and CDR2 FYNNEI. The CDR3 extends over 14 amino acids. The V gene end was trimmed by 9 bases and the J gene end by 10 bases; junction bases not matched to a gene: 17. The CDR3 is CARGLGLPGGDQYF. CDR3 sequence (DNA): TGTGCCAGGGGTTTGGGACTACCCGGCGGGGACCAGTACTTC.

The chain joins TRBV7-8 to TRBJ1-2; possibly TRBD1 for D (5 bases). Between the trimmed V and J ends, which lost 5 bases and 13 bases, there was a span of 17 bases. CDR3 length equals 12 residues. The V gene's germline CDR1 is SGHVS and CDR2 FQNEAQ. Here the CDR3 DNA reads TGTGCCAGCAGCGCCACCACAGGAAGGTTCACCTTC. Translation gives CASSATTGRFTF.

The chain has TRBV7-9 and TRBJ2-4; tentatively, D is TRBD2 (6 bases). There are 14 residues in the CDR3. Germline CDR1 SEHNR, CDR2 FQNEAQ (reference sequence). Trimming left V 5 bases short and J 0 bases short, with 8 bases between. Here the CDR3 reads CASSAGLAKNIQYF. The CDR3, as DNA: TGTGCCAGCAGCGCGGGATTAGCCAAAAACATTCAGTACTTC.

The CDR3 coding sequence is TGTGCCAGCAGCAATAACAGGGGGCAAGAGACCCAGTACTTC. As protein: CASSNNRGQETQYF. This chain uses TRBV7-2 with TRBJ2-5; 8 bases are a match to TRBD1. CDR1 is SGHTA, CDR2 FQGNSA, per germline. V lost 5 bases to trimming and J lost 2 bases; unmatched junction nucleotides: 4. CDR3 length: 14 residues.